A single sample gave rise to the 31 T cell receptor beta chains below, sequenced in a study of blood T cell repertoires in COVID-19. Using immunoSEQ multiplex PCR, the repertoire was profiled, and TCRdb retains in-frame clones only, with some absent. Here the sample spans 200,000 to 300,000 clones, around 86% being singletons. The specimen sequenced was PBMCs or T cells enriched from blood (not recorded which). Receptors originate from a woman aged 45 to 65 who had recovered from COVID-19.

The chain has TRBV7-8 and TRBJ2-6; a weak D match, TRBD1 (5 bases). Deletions cut 7 bases from V and 0 bases from J, with 16 bases between. The germline V gene has CDR1 SGHVS and CDR2 FQNEAQ. The CDR3 is 17 residues long. CDR3 coding DNA: TGTGCCAGCACCCCTGTCAGGGCTAGCTCTGGGGCCAACGTCCTGACTTTC. Translation gives CASTPVRASSGANVLTF.

J is TRBJ1-6 and V is TRBV19; 8 bases fit TRBD1. The CDR3 contains 14 residues. Trimming removed 7 bases from V and 5 bases from J; junction bases left unmatched: 4. Germline V gene lookup returns CDR1 LNHDA and CDR2 SQIVND (reference sequence). The DNA of the CDR3 is TGTGCCAGTACGGCAGGGGGCGATAATTCACCCCTCCACTTT. Translating gives CASTAGGDNSPLHF.

The genes are TRBV6-5 and TRBJ1-4; 8 positions agree with TRBD1. The ends lost 7 bases at V and 6 bases at J; junction bases unmatched: 7. Per germline, CDR1 MNHEY and CDR2 SVGAGI. This CDR3 is built from 14 residues. The CDR3 here is CASTGGQGHEKLFF. The CDR3 bases are TGTGCCAGCACTGGCGGACAGGGTCATGAAAAACTGTTTTTT.

The chain uses TRBV7-9 and TRBJ1-3; 8 bases agree with TRBD1. The CDR3 is made up of 19 amino acids. V lost 2 bases to trimming and J lost 1 base; unmatched junction nucleotides: 13. Germline V lookup: CDR1 SEHNR, CDR2 FQNEAQ (reference sequence). The CDR3 loop is CASSLRGLGQGASGNTIYF. The CDR3 DNA follows: TGTGCCAGCAGCTTAAGGGGCTTGGGGCAGGGGGCATCTGGAAACACCATATATTTT.

The rearrangement uses TRBV5-4 and TRBJ1-3; the D is unclear. The CDR3 is 16 amino acids. V was trimmed by 4 bases and J by 1 base, leaving 15 bases between them. Per the germline V gene, CDR1 is SGHNT and CDR2 is YYREEE (reference sequence). CDR3 bases: TGTGCCAGCAGCGTGAAGCCCCCCGAGTCTGGAAACACCATATATTTT. Translating gives CASSVKPPESGNTIYF.

The CDR3 loop is CASSALWGKGHYGYTF. The CDR3 region has the DNA TGTGCCAGCAGTGCCTTATGGGGCAAGGGGCACTATGGCTACACCTTC. The chain joins TRBV25-1 to TRBJ1-2; maybe TRBD1 (5 bases). Germline-derived CDR1 and CDR2 are MGHDK and SYGVNS. The CDR3 has 16 amino acids. Trimming shortened V by 4 bases and J by 3 bases, and 18 bases separated the two germline ends.

A single count supports this clone. V is TRBV7-2 and J is TRBJ1-2; 7 positions match TRBD1. V was clipped by 6 bases and J by 5 bases; unmatched bases: 15. Germline CDR1 is SGHTA and CDR2 is FQGNSA. The CDR3 has 16 residues. DNA for the CDR3: TGTGCCAGCAGTTCGATTACGGGACAGACGTTTTATGGCTACACCTTC. As protein: CASSSITGQTFYGYTF.

The CDR3 region is CASSHPKQGRNYNEQFF. The CDR3 DNA follows: TGCGCCAGCAGCCACCCGAAACAGGGTAGGAACTACAATGAGCAGTTCTTC. The V and J genes are TRBV4-3 and TRBJ2-1, with a possible D match to TRBD1 (6 bases). Trimming cost V 3 bases and J 3 bases, with 18 bases left between them. CDR1 and CDR2 (germline): LGHNA, YSLEER. The CDR3 spans 17 residues.

The chain employs TRBV28 and TRBJ2-5; 7 nucleotides align to TRBD2. Germline V lookup: CDR1 MDHEN, CDR2 SYDVKM. Trimming took 5 bases from V and 5 from J; bases not matched to a gene: 8. This CDR3 has 14 residues. CDR3 amino acids: CASSPRLAGETQYF. DNA for the CDR3: TGTGCCAGCAGTCCTAGACTAGCAGGCGAGACCCAGTACTTC.

The chain links TRBV2 to TRBJ1-6; TRBD1 agrees at 11 bases. The CDR3 has 19 amino acids. V gave up 6 bases and J gave up 6 bases; unmatched junction bases: 16. The germline gives CDR1 SNHLY, CDR2 FYNNEI. The CDR3, as DNA: TGTGCCAGCAGGCGTACCGGGACAGGGGGAAGTGGTTCTAATTCACCCCTCCACTTT. It codes for CASRRTGTGGSGSNSPLHF. Based on the CDR3 plus reference TRBV2 and TRBJ1-6, the full variable domain is EPEVTQTPSHQVTQMGQEVILRCVPISNHLYFYWYRQILGQKVEFLVSFYNNEISEKSEIFDDQFSVERPDGSNFTLKIRSTKLEDSAMYFCASRRTGTGGSGSNSPLHFGNGTRLTVT.

The chain combines TRBV7-9 with TRBJ2-6, with 9 bases fitting TRBD2. Unmatched junction bases numbered 9, after V lost 5 bases and J lost 4 bases. Germline-derived CDR1 and CDR2 are SEHNR and FQNEAQ (reference sequence). The CDR3 spans 17 residues. The CDR3 DNA reads as TGTGCCAGCAGCCCGAGGCGGGGGGGCGCCGGGGCCAACGTCCTGACTTTC. This translates into CASSPRRGGAGANVLTF.

V usage is TRBV3-1 (or the pseudogene TRBV3-2) and J usage is TRBJ1-2; no clear D gene. CDR1 and CDR2 from the germline V gene are LGHDT and YNNKEL (reference sequence). With 1 base removed from V and 4 bases from J, the gap between germline ends came to 10 bases. The CDR3 consists of 14 residues. CDR3 protein: CASSQVPLFYGYTF. DNA for the CDR3: TGTGCCAGCAGCCAAGTACCCCTATTCTATGGCTACACCTTC.

The rearrangement joins TRBV12-5 to TRBJ2-1; possible D gene TRBD1, 5 bases. The germline V gene has CDR1 LGHNT and CDR2 FRNRAP. The CDR3 totals 12 residues. V was trimmed by 6 bases and J by 13 bases, leaving 16 bases between them. The CDR3 coding sequence is TGTGCTAGTGGGGCAAACAGGTTAAACCAGTTCTTC. Translation gives CASGANRLNQFF.

The V gene is TRBV7-2, the J gene TRBJ2-3, with 8 bases aligning to TRBD1. V lost 3 bases, J lost 4 bases, and 15 bases stayed unmatched. Germline lookup yields CDR1 SGHTA and CDR2 FQGNSA. The length of the CDR3 is 18 residues. CDR3 region: CASSLELTGQGLADTQYF. CDR3 coding DNA: TGTGCCAGCAGCTTGGAGTTAACCGGACAGGGTTTAGCAGATACGCAGTATTTT.

This clone showed up just a few times. The chain has TRBV14 and TRBJ1-2; D unclear. V lost 2 bases, J lost 4 bases, and 14 bases lay in between. CDR3 size: 15 residues. Germline-derived CDR1 and CDR2 are SGHDN and FVKESK. CDR3 residues: CASSQNLDWSYGYTF. The CDR3 DNA is TGTGCCAGCAGCCAAAATTTGGACTGGAGCTATGGCTACACCTTC.

The V call is TRBV11-2, the J call TRBJ2-2; 8 bases line up with TRBD1. The germline CDR1 and CDR2 sequences are SGHAT and FQNNGV. The CDR3 is 15 residues long. J was trimmed by 5 bases and V by 6 bases; bases with no gene match: 8. The CDR3 here is CASSLGQGWTGELFF. CDR3 DNA sequence: TGTGCCAGCAGTCTCGGACAGGGCTGGACCGGGGAGCTGTTTTTT.

V and J are TRBV28 and TRBJ1-5; 7 bases line up with TRBD1. The germline V gene encodes CDR1 MDHEN and CDR2 SYDVKM. The CDR3 is 17 amino acids. V lost 3 bases and J lost 7; bases outside the gene matches: 15. The CDR3, as DNA: TGTGCCAGCAGTTTCCGACCGACAGGGAAGAGGGGGCAGCCCCAGCATTTT. It codes for CASSFRPTGKRGQPQHF. Filled out from reference TRBV28 and TRBJ1-5, the complete variable domain reads DVKVTQSSRYLVKRTGEKVFLECVQDMDHENMFWYRQDPGLGLRLIYFSYDVKMKEKGDIPEGYSVSREKKERFSLILESASTNQTSMYLCASSFRPTGKRGQPQHFGDGTRLSIL.

This chain joins TRBV10-3 and TRBJ1-1; 9 positions agree with TRBD1. The ends lost 6 bases at V and 5 bases at J; junction bases unmatched: 7. The CDR3 loop spans 14 amino acids. Germline assignment: CDR1 ENHRY and CDR2 SYGVKD. CDR3 region: CAIRQTGGETEAFF. In DNA, the CDR3 is TGTGCCATCAGGCAGACAGGGGGAGAAACTGAAGCTTTCTTT.

This rearrangement joins TRBV7-6 to TRBJ1-3, with D possibly TRBD1 on 5 matching bases. Germline-derived CDR1 and CDR2 are SGHVS and FNYEAQ. V was clipped by 1 base and J by 0 bases, with 10 bases between them. This CDR3 spans 16 amino acids. The CDR3 DNA reads TGTGCCAGCAGCTTAGGACAGTCCCTCTCTGGAAACACCATATATTTT. Translated: CASSLGQSLSGNTIYF.

The chain joins TRBV18 to TRBJ1-5; 7 positions agree with TRBD1. The ends lost 3 bases at V and 6 bases at J; junction bases unmatched: 2. This CDR3 has 13 amino acids. In germline, CDR1 is KGHSH, CDR2 LQKENI. CDR3 nucleotides: TGTGCCAGCTCACCGGGACAGTTTCAGCCCCAGCATTTT. This codes for CASSPGQFQPQHF.

The genes are TRBV6-5 and TRBJ2-2; the D gene is possibly TRBD1 (5 bases). Deletions cut 8 bases from V and 2 bases from J, with 9 bases between. The CDR3 extends over 13 amino acids. Germline CDR1 and CDR2: MNHEY and SVGAGI. In DNA form, the CDR3 reads TGTGCCAGCGAGCAGGGAAACACCGGGGAGCTGTTTTTT. Its translation is CASEQGNTGELFF.

The chain links TRBV4-1 to TRBJ2-2, with a possible D match to TRBD1 (5 bases). Trimming stripped 3 bases from V and 1 base from J, with 15 bases between. This CDR3 region has 17 residues. Germline V lookup: CDR1 MGHRA, CDR2 YSYEKL. The DNA of the CDR3 is TGCGCCAGCAGCCACCGGGTGAGGCAGGGGAACACCGGGGAGCTGTTTTTT. Protein: CASSHRVRQGNTGELFF.

This clone has only a few counts. This chain joins TRBV27 and TRBJ1-1, with D maybe TRBD1 (5 bases). This CDR3 region has 12 residues. V shed 7 bases and J shed 11 bases, with 17 bases lying between them. Germline values: CDR1 MNHEY, CDR2 SMNVEV (reference sequence). CDR3 coding DNA: TGTGCCAGCACCCTCGGGGGGGAGGGTGCTTTCTTT. It yields the protein CASTLGGEGAFF.

The chain uses TRBV24-1 and TRBJ2-1, with TRBD1 matching over 8 bases. V lost 3 bases, J lost 6 bases, and 6 bases stayed unmatched. This CDR3 has 15 amino acids. The germline gives CDR1 KGHDR, CDR2 SFDVKD. Here the CDR3 DNA reads TGTGCCACCAGTGATGCGGGACAGGACAGCAATGAGCAGTTCTTC. Amino acids: CATSDAGQDSNEQFF.

The chain links TRBV6-6 to TRBJ2-2; TRBD1 aligns across 12 bases. Germline CDR1 and CDR2: MNHNY and SVGAGI (reference sequence). There are 16 residues in the CDR3. With 3 bases clipped from V and 8 bases from J, the junction kept 7 bases outside the gene matches. The CDR3 is CASSYRGTGGRGELFF. The CDR3 region has the DNA TGTGCCAGCAGTTATAGAGGGACAGGGGGCAGGGGGGAGCTGTTTTTT.

The chain is built from TRBV7-8 and TRBJ1-6, with 8 bases lining up with TRBD1. This CDR3 has 15 residues. V lost 5 bases and J lost 9; bases outside the gene matches: 9. Germline CDR1 reads SGHVS; CDR2 reads FQNEAQ. In DNA, the CDR3 is TGTGCCAGCAGCACACGACAGGGGATAAGTTCACCCCTCCACTTT. Translation gives CASSTRQGISSPLHF.

This chain joins TRBV28 and TRBJ2-7, with D perhaps TRBD1 (6 bases). The germline gives CDR1 MDHEN, CDR2 SYDVKM. V lost 2 bases and J lost 3, with 14 bases in between. The CDR3 length is 15 residues. CDR3 DNA sequence: TGTGCCAGCAGTTTAGTGGGCACAGGGAGCTACGAGCAGTACTTC. Amino acid sequence: CASSLVGTGSYEQYF.

The chain has TRBV18 and TRBJ2-6; D not resolved. CDR1 and CDR2 from the germline V gene are KGHSH and LQKENI. This CDR3 region has 15 residues. Trimming took off 3 bases at V and 3 bases at J, with 9 bases between the two ends. The CDR3 here is CASSPRSGGANVLTF. The CDR3 DNA follows: TGTGCCAGCTCACCCCGGAGTGGTGGGGCCAACGTCCTGACTTTC.

The V gene is TRBV5-1, the J gene TRBJ1-5, with D perhaps TRBD1 (5 bases). V was shortened by 4 bases and J by 0 bases, with 14 bases between the two germline ends. The germline gives CDR1 SGHRS, CDR2 YFSETQ. The CDR3 contains 16 residues. The CDR3 reads CASSPLGGNSNQPQHF. The CDR3 region has the DNA TGCGCCAGCAGCCCACTCGGGGGGAATAGCAATCAGCCCCAGCATTTT.

The chain employs TRBV12-3 or TRBV12-4 and TRBJ1-2, with TRBD1 matching 8 bases. The CDR3 totals 13 residues. After removal of 5 bases from V and 5 bases from J, the junction contained 4 bases not matched to a gene. The DNA for the CDR3 is TGTGCCAGCAGTATCGACAGGGGTTATGGCTACACCTTC. Translation gives CASSIDRGYGYTF.

This clone occurred once. The V and J genes are TRBV11-3 and TRBJ2-5, with D unresolved. The germline V gene encodes CDR1 SGHNT and CDR2 YENEEA. V was trimmed by 0 bases and J by 1 base, leaving 3 bases between them. CDR3 length: 13 amino acids. In DNA, the CDR3 is TGTGCCAGCAGCTTAGAGAGCCAAGAGACCCAGTACTTC. It yields the protein CASSLESQETQYF.